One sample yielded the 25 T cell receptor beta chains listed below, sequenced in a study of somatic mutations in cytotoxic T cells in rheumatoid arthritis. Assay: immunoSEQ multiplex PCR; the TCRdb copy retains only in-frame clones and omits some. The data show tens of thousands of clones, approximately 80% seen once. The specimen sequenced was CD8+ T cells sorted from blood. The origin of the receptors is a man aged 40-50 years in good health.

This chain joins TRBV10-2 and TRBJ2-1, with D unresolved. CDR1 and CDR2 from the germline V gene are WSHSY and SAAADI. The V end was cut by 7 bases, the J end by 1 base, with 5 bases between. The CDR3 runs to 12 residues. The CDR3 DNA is TGCGCCAGCACCCAGTCCTACAATGAGCAGTTCTTC. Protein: CASTQSYNEQFF.

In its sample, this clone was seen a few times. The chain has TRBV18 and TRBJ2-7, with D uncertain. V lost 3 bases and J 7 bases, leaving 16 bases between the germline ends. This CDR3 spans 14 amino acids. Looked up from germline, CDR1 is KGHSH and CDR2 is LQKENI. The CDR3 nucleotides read TGTGCCAGCTCACCTTTTTCCAGACAAATGGAGCAGTACTTC. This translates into CASSPFSRQMEQYF.

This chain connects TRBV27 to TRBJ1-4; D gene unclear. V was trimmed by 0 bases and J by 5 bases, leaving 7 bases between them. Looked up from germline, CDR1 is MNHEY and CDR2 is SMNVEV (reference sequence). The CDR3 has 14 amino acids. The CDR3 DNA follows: TGTGCCAGCAGTTTATCGGGTCTCAATGAAAAACTGTTTTTT. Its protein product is CASSLSGLNEKLFF.

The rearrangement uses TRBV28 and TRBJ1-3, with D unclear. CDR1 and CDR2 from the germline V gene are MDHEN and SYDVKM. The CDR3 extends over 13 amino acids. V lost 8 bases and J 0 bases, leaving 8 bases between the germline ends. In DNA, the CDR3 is TGTGCCAGCTTATGGCCCTCTGGAAACACCATATATTTT. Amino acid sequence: CASLWPSGNTIYF.

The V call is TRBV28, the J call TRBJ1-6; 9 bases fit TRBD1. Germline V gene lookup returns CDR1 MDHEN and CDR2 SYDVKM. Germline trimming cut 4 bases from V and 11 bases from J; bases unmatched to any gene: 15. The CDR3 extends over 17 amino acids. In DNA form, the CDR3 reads TGTGCCAGCAGTTGGGCAATCACAGGGGGACAGGGTCCACCCCTCCACTTT. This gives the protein CASSWAITGGQGPPLHF.

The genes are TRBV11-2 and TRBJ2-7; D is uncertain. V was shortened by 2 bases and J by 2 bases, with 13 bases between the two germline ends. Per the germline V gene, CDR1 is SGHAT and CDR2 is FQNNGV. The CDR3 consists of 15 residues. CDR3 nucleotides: TGTGCCAGCAGCTTAATAGGCCCGCAACCCTACGAGCAGTACTTC. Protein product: CASSLIGPQPYEQYF.

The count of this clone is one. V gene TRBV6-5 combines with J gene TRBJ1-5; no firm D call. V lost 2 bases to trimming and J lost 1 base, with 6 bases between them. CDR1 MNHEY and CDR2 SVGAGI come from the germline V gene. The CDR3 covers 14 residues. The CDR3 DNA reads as TGTGCCAGCAGTTACAGTCGGAGCAATCAGCCCCAGCATTTT. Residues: CASSYSRSNQPQHF.

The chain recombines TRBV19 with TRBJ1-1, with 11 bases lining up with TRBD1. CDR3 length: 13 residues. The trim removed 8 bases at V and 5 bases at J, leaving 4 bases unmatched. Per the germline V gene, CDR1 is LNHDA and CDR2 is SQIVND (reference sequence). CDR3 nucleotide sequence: TGTGCCAGTTCTTGGGACAGGGGGACTGAAGCTTTCTTT. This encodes CASSWDRGTEAFF.

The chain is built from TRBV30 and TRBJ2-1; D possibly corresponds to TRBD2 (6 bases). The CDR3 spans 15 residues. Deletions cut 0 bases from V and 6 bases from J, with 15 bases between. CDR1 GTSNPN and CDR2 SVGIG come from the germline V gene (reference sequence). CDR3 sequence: CAWSVPGGYANEQFF. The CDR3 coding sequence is TGTGCCTGGAGTGTCCCCGGGGGATACGCCAATGAGCAGTTCTTC.

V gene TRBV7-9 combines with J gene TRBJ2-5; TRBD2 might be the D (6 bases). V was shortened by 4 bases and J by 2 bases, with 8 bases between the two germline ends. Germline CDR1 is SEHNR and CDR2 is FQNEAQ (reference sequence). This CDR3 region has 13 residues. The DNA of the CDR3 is TGTGCCAGCAGCTCCGGACTACAAGAGACCCAGTACTTC. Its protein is CASSSGLQETQYF.

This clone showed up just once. The CDR3 here is CASSLLGSQPQHF. The CDR3 bases are TGTGCCAGCAGTTTATTAGGCAGCCAGCCCCAGCATTTT. The gene calls are TRBV27 and TRBJ1-5; the D is unclear. V shed 1 base and J shed 7 bases, with 8 bases lying between them. From germline, CDR1 is MNHEY and CDR2 SMNVEV (reference sequence). This CDR3 is 13 amino acids long.

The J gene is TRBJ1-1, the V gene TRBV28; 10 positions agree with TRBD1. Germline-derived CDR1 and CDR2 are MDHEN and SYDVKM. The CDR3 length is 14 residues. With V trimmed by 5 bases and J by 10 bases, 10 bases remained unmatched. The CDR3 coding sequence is TGTGCCAGCAGTCTTTGGACAGGGGGGATCGGAGCTTTCTTT. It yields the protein CASSLWTGGIGAFF.

CDR3 coding DNA: TGTGCCGGGTCCTTAAGCCCGTCGTTTGGAAACACCATATATTTT. Its protein product is CAGSLSPSFGNTIYF. The chain carries TRBV11-3 and TRBJ1-3; unclear D gene. V shed 11 bases and J shed 3 bases, with 20 bases lying between them. In germline, CDR1 is SGHNT, CDR2 YENEEA. The CDR3 has 15 residues.

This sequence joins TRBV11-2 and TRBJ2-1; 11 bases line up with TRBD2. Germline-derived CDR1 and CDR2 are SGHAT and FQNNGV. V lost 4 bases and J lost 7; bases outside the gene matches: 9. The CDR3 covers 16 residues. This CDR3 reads CASSSHPRTSGNEQFF. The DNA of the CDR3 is TGTGCCAGCAGCTCCCACCCCCGGACTAGCGGGAATGAGCAGTTCTTC. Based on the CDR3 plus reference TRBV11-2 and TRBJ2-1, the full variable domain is EAGVAQSPRYKIIEKRQSVAFWCNPISGHATLYWYQQILGQGPKLLIQFQNNGVVDDSQLPKDRFSAERLKGVDSTLKIQPAKLEDSAVYLCASSSHPRTSGNEQFFGPGTRLTVL.

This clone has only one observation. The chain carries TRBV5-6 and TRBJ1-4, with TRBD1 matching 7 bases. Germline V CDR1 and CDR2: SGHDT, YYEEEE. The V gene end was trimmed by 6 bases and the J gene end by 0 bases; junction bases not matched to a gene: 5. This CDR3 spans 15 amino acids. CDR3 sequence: CASMGQLATNEKLFF. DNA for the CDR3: TGTGCCAGCATGGGACAGCTTGCAACTAATGAAAAACTGTTTTTT.

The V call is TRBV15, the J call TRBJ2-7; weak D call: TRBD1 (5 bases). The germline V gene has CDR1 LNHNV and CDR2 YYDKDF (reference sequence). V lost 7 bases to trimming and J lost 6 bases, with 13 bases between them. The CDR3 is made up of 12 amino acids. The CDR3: CATNDGAGEQYF. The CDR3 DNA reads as TGTGCCACCAATGATGGGGCTGGCGAGCAGTACTTC.

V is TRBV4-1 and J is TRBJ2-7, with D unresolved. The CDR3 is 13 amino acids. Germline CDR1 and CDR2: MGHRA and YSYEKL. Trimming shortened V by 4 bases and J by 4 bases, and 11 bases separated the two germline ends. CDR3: CASSPQNDYEQYF. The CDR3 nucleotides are TGCGCCAGCAGCCCCCAGAACGATTACGAGCAGTACTTC.

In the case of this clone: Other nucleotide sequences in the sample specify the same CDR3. In DNA, the CDR3 is TGTGCCAGCAGTTACTCGACTAGCGGCCAAGAGACCCAGTACTTC. Encoded protein: CASSYSTSGQETQYF. The chain links TRBV6-5 to TRBJ2-5, with 9 bases that match TRBD2. This CDR3 has 15 amino acids. Germline-derived CDR1 and CDR2 are MNHEY and SVGAGI. V lost 0 bases, J lost 1 base, and 0 bases stayed unmatched.

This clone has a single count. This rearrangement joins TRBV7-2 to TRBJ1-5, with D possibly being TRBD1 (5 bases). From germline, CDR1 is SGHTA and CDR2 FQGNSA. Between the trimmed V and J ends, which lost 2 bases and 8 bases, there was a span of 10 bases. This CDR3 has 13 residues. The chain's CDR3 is CASSLTGSEPQHF. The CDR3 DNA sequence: TGTGCCAGCAGCTTAACAGGTAGTGAGCCCCAGCATTTT.

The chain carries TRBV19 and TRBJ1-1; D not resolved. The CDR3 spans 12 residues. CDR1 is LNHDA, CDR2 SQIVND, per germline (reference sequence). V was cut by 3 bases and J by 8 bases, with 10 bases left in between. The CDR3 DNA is TGTGCCAGTAGTATCTCCGCCAGGGAAGCTTTCTTT. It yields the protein CASSISAREAFF.

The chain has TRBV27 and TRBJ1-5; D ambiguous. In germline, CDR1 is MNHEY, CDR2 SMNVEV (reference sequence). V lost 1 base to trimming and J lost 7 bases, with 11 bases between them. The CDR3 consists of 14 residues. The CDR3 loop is CASSLYQSQQPQHF. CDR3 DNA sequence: TGTGCCAGCAGTTTATACCAGAGTCAACAGCCCCAGCATTTT.

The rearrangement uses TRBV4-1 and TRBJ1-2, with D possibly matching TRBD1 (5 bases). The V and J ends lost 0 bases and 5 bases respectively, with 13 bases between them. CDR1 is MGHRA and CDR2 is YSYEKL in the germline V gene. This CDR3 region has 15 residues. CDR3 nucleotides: TGCGCCAGCAGCCAAGAGCGAGGGGCAGGGTATGGCTACACCTTC. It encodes CASSQERGAGYGYTF.

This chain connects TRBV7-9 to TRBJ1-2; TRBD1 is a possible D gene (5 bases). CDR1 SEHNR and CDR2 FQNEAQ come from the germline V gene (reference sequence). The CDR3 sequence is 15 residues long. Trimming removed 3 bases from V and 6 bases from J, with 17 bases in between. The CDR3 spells CASSLTNPGVDGYTF. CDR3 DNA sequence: TGTGCCAGCAGCTTGACAAATCCGGGGGTCGATGGCTACACCTTC.

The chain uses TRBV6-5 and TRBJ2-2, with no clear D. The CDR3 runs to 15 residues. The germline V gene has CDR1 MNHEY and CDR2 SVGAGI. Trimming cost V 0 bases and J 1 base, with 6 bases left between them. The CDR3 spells CASSYSSENTGELFF. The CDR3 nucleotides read TGTGCCAGCAGTTACTCGAGTGAGAACACCGGGGAGCTGTTTTTT.

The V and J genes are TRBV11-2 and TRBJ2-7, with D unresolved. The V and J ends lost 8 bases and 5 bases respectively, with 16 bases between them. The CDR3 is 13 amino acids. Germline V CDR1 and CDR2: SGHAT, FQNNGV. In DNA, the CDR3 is TGTGCCAGCGCAATGACACCGAGCCACGAGCAGTACTTC. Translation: CASAMTPSHEQYF.